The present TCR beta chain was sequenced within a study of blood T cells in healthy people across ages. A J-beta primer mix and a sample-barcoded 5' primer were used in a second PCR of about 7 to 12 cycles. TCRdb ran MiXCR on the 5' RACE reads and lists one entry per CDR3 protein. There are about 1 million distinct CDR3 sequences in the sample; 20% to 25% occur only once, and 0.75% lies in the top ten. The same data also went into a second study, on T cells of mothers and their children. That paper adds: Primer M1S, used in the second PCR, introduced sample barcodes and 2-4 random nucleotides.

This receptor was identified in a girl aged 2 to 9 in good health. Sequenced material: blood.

The CDR3 reads CASSLGRRNLEKLFF. In DNA form, the CDR3 reads TGTGCCAGCAGCTTGGGTAGGAGGAACCTTGAAAAACTGTTTTTT. The chain has TRBV7-2 and TRBJ1-4; D is unclear. The CDR3 is 15 amino acids. Germline loops: CDR1 SGHTA, CDR2 FQGNSA. V dropped 3 bases and J dropped 7 bases, with 15 bases sitting between them. The full variable domain, in which reference TRBV7-2 and TRBJ1-4 provide the parts outside the CDR3, is GAGVSQSPSNKVTEKGKDVELRCDPISGHTALYWYRQSLGQGLEFLIYFQGNSAPDKSGLPSDRFSAERTGGSVSTLTIQRTQQEDSAVYLCASSLGRRNLEKLFFGSGTQLSVL.